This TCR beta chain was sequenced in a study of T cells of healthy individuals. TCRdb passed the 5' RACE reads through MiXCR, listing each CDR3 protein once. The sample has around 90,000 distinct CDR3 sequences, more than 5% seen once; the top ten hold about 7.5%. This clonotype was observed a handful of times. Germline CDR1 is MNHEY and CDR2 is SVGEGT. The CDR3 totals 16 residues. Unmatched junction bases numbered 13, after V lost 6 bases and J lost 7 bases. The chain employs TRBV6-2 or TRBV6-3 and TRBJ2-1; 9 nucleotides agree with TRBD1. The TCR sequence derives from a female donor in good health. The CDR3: CASSTPGTGHRNEQFF. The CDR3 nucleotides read TGTGCCAGCAGCACTCCAGGGACAGGGCATCGGAATGAGCAGTTCTTC.